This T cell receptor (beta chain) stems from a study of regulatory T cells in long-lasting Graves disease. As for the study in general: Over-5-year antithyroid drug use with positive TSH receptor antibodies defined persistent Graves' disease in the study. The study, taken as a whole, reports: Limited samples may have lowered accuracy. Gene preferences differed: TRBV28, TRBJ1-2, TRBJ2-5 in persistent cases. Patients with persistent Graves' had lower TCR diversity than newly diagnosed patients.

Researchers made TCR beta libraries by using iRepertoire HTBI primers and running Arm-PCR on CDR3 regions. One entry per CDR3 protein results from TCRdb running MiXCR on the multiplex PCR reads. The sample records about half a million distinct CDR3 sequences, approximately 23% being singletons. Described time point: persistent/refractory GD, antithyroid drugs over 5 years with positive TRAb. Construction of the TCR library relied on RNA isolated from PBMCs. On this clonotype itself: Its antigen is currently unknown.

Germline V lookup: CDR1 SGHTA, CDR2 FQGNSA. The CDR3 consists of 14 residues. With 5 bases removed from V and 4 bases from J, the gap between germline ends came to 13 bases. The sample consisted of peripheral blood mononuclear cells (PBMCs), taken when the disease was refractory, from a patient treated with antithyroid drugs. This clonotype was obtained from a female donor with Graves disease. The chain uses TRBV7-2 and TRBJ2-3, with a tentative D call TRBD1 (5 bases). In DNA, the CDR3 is TGTGCCAGCAGCCTCCAGGGCGCGTCAGATACGCAGTATTTT. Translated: CASSLQGASDTQYF. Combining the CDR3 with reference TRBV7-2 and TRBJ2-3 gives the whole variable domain GAGVSQSPSNKVTEKGKDVELRCDPISGHTALYWYRQSLGQGLEFLIYFQGNSAPDKSGLPSDRFSAERTGGSVSTLTIQRTQQEDSAVYLCASSLQGASDTQYFGPGTRLTVL.